This entry features one T cell receptor beta chain sequence. Its antigen is not known. These data are taken from a study of cytomegalovirus exposure and HLA in healthy donors. Overall study: The use of the same platform for the 120 or so validation repertoires and the approximately 730 first-cohort repertoires was reported by a later analysis. Whole-study findings and limits: Clusters of TCRs from the first cohort tended to co-occur in the 130 or so validation repertoires (as a later analysis found). According to the study, 150 to 200 TCR beta chains were cytomegalovirus-associated.

This CDR3 is built from 14 residues. V was shortened by 1 base and J by 2 bases, with 8 bases between the two germline ends. Germline CDR1 and CDR2: SGHAT and FQNNGV. The study drew the donors from its 120-subject validation cohort, separate from the roughly 670-subject first cohort. Sequencing was performed with immunoSEQ multiplex PCR; in TCRdb, only in-frame clones are kept and a portion is missing. The data hold about 76,000 clones, with around 94% observed a single time. The chain employs TRBV11-2 and TRBJ2-5; possibly TRBD2 for D (5 bases). The receptor was derived from a man younger than 35 in good health and CMV-seropositive. The sample comprised PBMCs. The CDR3 region has the DNA TGTGCCAGCAGCTTAGCCCTAGCTCAAGAGACCCAGTACTTC. This sequence encodes CASSLALAQETQYF. Looking up the rest from reference TRBV11-2 and TRBJ2-5 gives the full variable domain: EAGVAQSPRYKIIEKRQSVAFWCNPISGHATLYWYQQILGQGPKLLIQFQNNGVVDDSQLPKDRFSAERLKGVDSTLKIQPAKLEDSAVYLCASSLALAQETQYFGPGTRLLVL.